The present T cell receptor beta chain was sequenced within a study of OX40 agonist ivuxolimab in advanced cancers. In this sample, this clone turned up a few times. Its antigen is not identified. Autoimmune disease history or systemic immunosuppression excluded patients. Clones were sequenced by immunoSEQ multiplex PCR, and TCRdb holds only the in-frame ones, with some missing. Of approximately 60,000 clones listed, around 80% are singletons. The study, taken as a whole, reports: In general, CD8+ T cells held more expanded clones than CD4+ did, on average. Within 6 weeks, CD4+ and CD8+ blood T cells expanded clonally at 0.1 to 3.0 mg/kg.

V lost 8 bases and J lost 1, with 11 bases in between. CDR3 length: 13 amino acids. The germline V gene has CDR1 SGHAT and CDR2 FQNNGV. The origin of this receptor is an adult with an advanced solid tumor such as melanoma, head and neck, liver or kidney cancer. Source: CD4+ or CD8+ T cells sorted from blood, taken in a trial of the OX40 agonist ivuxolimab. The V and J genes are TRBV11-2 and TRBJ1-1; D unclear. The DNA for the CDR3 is TGTGCCAGCTCCCAAACAAGGAACACTGAAGCTTTCTTT. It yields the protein CASSQTRNTEAFF.